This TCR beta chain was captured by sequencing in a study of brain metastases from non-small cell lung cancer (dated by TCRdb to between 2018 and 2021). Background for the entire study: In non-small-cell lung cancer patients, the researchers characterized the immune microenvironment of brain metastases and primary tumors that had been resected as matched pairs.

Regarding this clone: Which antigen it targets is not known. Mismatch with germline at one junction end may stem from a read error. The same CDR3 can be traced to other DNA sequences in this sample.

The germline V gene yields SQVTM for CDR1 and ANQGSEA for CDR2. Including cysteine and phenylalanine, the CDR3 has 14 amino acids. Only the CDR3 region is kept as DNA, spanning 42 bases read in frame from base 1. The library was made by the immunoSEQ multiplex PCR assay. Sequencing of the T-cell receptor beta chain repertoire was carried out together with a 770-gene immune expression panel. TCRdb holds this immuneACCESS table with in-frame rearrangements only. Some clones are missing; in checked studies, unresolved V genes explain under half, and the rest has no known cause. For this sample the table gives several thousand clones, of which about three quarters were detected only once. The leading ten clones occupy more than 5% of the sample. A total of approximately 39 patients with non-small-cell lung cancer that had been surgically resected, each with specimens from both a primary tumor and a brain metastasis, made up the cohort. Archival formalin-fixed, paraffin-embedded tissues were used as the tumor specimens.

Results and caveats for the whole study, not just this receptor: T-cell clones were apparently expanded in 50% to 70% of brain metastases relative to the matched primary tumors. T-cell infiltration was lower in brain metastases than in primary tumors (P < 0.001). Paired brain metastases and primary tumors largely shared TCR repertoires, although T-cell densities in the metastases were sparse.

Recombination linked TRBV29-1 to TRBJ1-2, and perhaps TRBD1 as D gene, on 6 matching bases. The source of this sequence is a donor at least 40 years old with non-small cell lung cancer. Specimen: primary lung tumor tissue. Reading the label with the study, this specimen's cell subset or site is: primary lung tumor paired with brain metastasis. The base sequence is TGCAGCGTTACAGGGATGGTCTCTAACTATGGCTATACCTTC. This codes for CSVTGMVSNYGYTF.